These T cell receptor beta chains were read from a single sample in a study of radiation and T cells in renal cell carcinoma. Libraries were prepared by immunoSEQ multiplex PCR; TCRdb keeps only in-frame clonotypes and omits some of them. The profile shows 70,000 to 80,000 clones, 70% to 90% of them singletons. The sample consisted of blood, taken from a patient whose treatment included radiotherapy and nephrectomy. Receptors were obtained from a woman aged 50 to 65 with renal cell carcinoma. The CDR3 runs from the conserved cysteine through the conserved F or W.

>TRBV28|TRBJ2-2
CAIGTVNTGELFF
>TRBV4-2|TRBJ2-3
CASSQPIGRRADTQYF
>TRBV10-2|TRBJ1-1
CASSPAGGARLQGTEAFF
>TRBV4-3|TRBJ2-2
CASSPGQGTGELFF
>TRBV7-3|TRBJ2-7
CASSPHVDYEQYF
>TRBV28|TRBJ2-3
CASSLLAGRTDTQYF
>TRBV7-2|TRBJ1-1
CASVGQPGTEAFF
>TRBV11-3|TRBJ2-1
CASSPGQARNEQFF
>TRBV5-1|TRBJ2-3
CASSSLAGSSTDTQYF
>TRBV7-7|TRBJ2-7
CASSPTGSSYEQYF
>TRBV5-1|TRBJ2-7
CASSLGSRDRGDEQYF
>TRBV5-1|TRBJ1-1
CASSTADMNTEAFF